Listed here are 31 T cell receptor beta chains from one sample, sequenced in a study of shared clonotypes between healthy human individuals. Libraries were prepared by immunoSEQ multiplex PCR; TCRdb keeps only in-frame clonotypes and omits some of them. The sample has roughly 2.5 million clones, 90% to 95% seen once. Sequences were obtained from naive CD4+ T cells sorted from blood. Sample subset: CD45RA+ positively selected. These receptors were obtained from a young man in good health.

This chain links TRBV6-1 with TRBJ2-1, with 8 bases identical to TRBD1. Germline CDR1 is MNHNS and CDR2 is SASEGT. The CDR3 consists of 13 residues. The J segment lost 7 bases and the V segment lost 7 bases, leaving 6 bases of the junction unmatched. The CDR3 sequence: CASTPRGLNEQFF. In DNA form, the CDR3 reads TGTGCCAGCACCCCCAGGGGGCTGAATGAGCAGTTCTTC.

The chain recombines TRBV10-3 with TRBJ2-3; possibly TRBD1 or TRBD2 for D (5 bases each). Trimming stripped 11 bases from V and 3 bases from J, with 9 bases between. This CDR3 is 11 amino acids long. The germline V gene has CDR1 ENHRY and CDR2 SYGVKD. CDR3: CALGETDTQYF. As DNA, the CDR3 is TGTGCCTTGGGGGAGACAGATACGCAGTATTTT.

The rearrangement links TRBV18 to TRBJ2-3, with TRBD2 matching 13 bases. The CDR3 spans 14 residues. The V gene's germline CDR1 is KGHSH and CDR2 LQKENI. V lost 6 bases and J lost 6; bases outside the gene matches: 3. In DNA, the CDR3 is TGTGCCAGCTCGGGGACTAGCGGGATCGATACGCAGTATTTT. Its translation is CASSGTSGIDTQYF.

The chain recombines TRBV30 with TRBJ2-1; tentatively, D is TRBD2 (6 bases). CDR1 is GTSNPN and CDR2 is SVGIG in the germline V gene (reference sequence). The CDR3 is made up of 13 amino acids. Trimming took 2 bases from V and 6 from J, leaving 11 bases between them. The CDR3 reads CAWSLGTPNEQFF. The DNA for the CDR3 is TGTGCCTGGAGTCTTGGGACTCCCAATGAGCAGTTCTTC.

Notes on this clone: The sample contains more than one DNA sequence encoding this CDR3. V gene TRBV5-1 combines with J gene TRBJ2-7; D possibly matches TRBD1 or TRBD2 (5 bases each). The CDR3 spans 14 residues. V was clipped by 4 bases and J by 2 bases, with 13 bases between them. Per the germline V gene, CDR1 is SGHRS and CDR2 is YFSETQ. The CDR3 spells CASSPRDRAYEQYF. For the CDR3, the DNA is TGCGCCAGCAGCCCCCGGGACCGAGCCTACGAGCAGTACTTC.

The chain carries TRBV13 and TRBJ2-3; possible D gene TRBD2, 5 bases. The CDR3 covers 14 residues. The germline V gene encodes CDR1 PRHDT and CDR2 FYEKMQ (reference sequence). V lost 2 bases, J lost 7 bases, and 13 bases lay in between. This CDR3 reads CASSLSLVSYTQYF. CDR3 bases: TGTGCCAGCAGCTTATCACTAGTTTCATATACGCAGTATTTT.

The chain joins TRBV5-1 to TRBJ2-7; D gene uncertain. CDR1 and CDR2 (germline): SGHRS, YFSETQ. The CDR3 consists of 12 residues. Trimming left V 5 bases short and J 5 bases short, with 11 bases between. The CDR3 protein is CASRSGSHEQYF. CDR3 nucleotides: TGCGCCAGCAGGAGTGGTAGCCACGAGCAGTACTTC.

The rearrangement links TRBV5-6 to TRBJ2-1; the D gene is possibly TRBD1 (6 bases). Germline V CDR1 and CDR2: SGHDT, YYEEEE. This CDR3 has 14 amino acids. V shed 5 bases and J shed 6 bases, with 15 bases lying between them. In DNA form, the CDR3 reads TGTGCCAGCAGACCCAGGGGTGCTGGCAATGAGCAGTTCTTC. Residues: CASRPRGAGNEQFF. The variable domain in full, completed from reference TRBV5-6 and TRBJ2-1, reads DAGVTQSPTHLIKTRGQQVTLRCSPKSGHDTVSWYQQALGQGPQFIFQYYEEEERQRGNFPDRFSGHQFPNYSSELNVNALLLGDSALYLCASRPRGAGNEQFFGPGTRLTVL.

Concerning this clone itself: This CDR3 is also generated by other DNA sequences in the sample. J is TRBJ2-3 and V is TRBV5-1; no definite D call. The V and J ends lost 1 base and 0 bases respectively, with 3 bases between them. The germline gives CDR1 SGHRS, CDR2 YFSETQ. The CDR3 is 13 residues long. This CDR3 reads CASSLPSTDTQYF. The CDR3 DNA is TGCGCCAGCAGCTTGCCGAGCACAGATACGCAGTATTTT.

The chain links TRBV19 to TRBJ1-6, with 7 bases that match TRBD1. J lost 9 bases, V lost 6 bases, and 14 bases had no gene match. This CDR3 is 16 amino acids long. CDR1 and CDR2 from the germline V gene are LNHDA and SQIVND (reference sequence). CDR3 in amino acids: CASSTTGAPSGSPLHF. The CDR3 DNA is TGTGCCAGTAGCACCACAGGGGCGCCCTCCGGTTCACCCCTCCACTTT.

Turning to this clone: In the same sample, other DNA sequences code for this CDR3. The V and J genes are TRBV7-2 and TRBJ2-5; TRBD2 matches 11 bases. J lost 5 bases, V lost 5 bases, and 10 bases had no gene match. The CDR3 has 16 amino acids. Germline V gives CDR1 SGHTA, CDR2 FQGNSA. CDR3: CASSLTGTSGRETQYF. CDR3 nucleotide sequence: TGTGCCAGCAGCCTCACCGGGACTAGCGGACGGGAGACCCAGTACTTC.

This chain joins TRBV19 and TRBJ2-3; D may be TRBD2 (7 bases). V lost 6 bases to trimming and J lost 2 bases, with 15 bases between them. The CDR3 sequence is 15 residues long. The germline V gene encodes CDR1 LNHDA and CDR2 SQIVND (reference sequence). The CDR3 nucleotides read TGTGCCAGTAGACCAAGGGGGGGGAACACAGATACGCAGTATTTT. Protein: CASRPRGGNTDTQYF. The entire variable domain, with the rest obtained from reference TRBV19 and TRBJ2-3, is as follows: DGGITQSPKYLFRKEGQNVTLSCEQNLNHDAMYWYRQDPGQGLRLIYYSQIVNDFQKGDIAEGYSVSREKKESFPLTVTSAQKNPTAFYLCASRPRGGNTDTQYFGPGTRLTVL.

This rearrangement joins TRBV10-1 to TRBJ2-5, with a tentative D call TRBD2 (5 bases). This CDR3 is 16 amino acids long. CDR1 and CDR2 from the germline V gene are WNHNN and SYGVQD (reference sequence). The V end lost 6 bases, the J end lost 5 bases, and 22 bases lay between the germline ends. DNA of the CDR3: TGCGCCAGCAGGGCGGAGGCTATCATGACGGAGGAGACCCAGTACTTC. Translation gives CASRAEAIMTEETQYF.

V is TRBV11-2 and J is TRBJ1-3; D gene ambiguous. Trimming cost V 4 bases and J 4 bases, with 20 bases left between them. The germline CDR1 and CDR2 sequences are SGHAT and FQNNGV. The CDR3 runs 17 residues. CDR3 protein: CASSSYEGPNRGNTIYF. The CDR3 DNA sequence: TGTGCCAGCAGCTCCTATGAAGGCCCCAATAGGGGAAACACCATATATTTT. The variable domain in full, completed from reference TRBV11-2 and TRBJ1-3, reads EAGVAQSPRYKIIEKRQSVAFWCNPISGHATLYWYQQILGQGPKLLIQFQNNGVVDDSQLPKDRFSAERLKGVDSTLKIQPAKLEDSAVYLCASSSYEGPNRGNTIYFGEGSWLTVV.

The chain joins TRBV9 to TRBJ1-1; TRBD1 might be the D (5 bases). The germline CDR1 and CDR2 sequences are SGDLS and YYNGEE. The V gene lost 0 bases and the J gene lost 0 bases, with 15 bases spanning the gap. This CDR3 comprises 17 residues. The CDR3 region is CASSVEAGQMLNTEAFF. Here the CDR3 DNA reads TGTGCCAGCAGCGTAGAGGCAGGGCAAATGCTGAACACTGAAGCTTTCTTT.

This clone was recorded only once. The chain employs TRBV19 and TRBJ1-5; D uncertain. With 8 bases removed from V and 1 base from J, the gap between germline ends came to 12 bases. The germline V gene encodes CDR1 LNHDA and CDR2 SQIVND (reference sequence). This CDR3 contains 14 residues. This CDR3 is CASVDGPSNQPQHF. As DNA, the CDR3 is TGTGCCAGTGTTGACGGCCCGAGCAATCAGCCCCAGCATTTT.

This clone was observed once. The same CDR3 is also encoded by other DNA sequences in this sample. The DNA for the CDR3 is TGTGCCACCAGCCCAGGGGGTAGCTCCTACGAGCAGTACTTC. Translated: CATSPGGSSYEQYF. The chain couples TRBV15 to TRBJ2-7; 7 nucleotides match TRBD1. V shed 5 bases and J 0 bases; nucleotides not matched to a gene: 4. The CDR3 sequence is 14 residues long. CDR1 and CDR2 (germline): LNHNV, YYDKDF (reference sequence).

The chain recombines TRBV29-1 with TRBJ1-5; D gene uncertain. Germline V gives CDR1 SQVTM, CDR2 ANQGSEA. V lost 4 bases, J lost 2 bases, and 9 bases lay in between. CDR3 length equals 13 residues. The CDR3, as DNA: TGCAGCGTTGGGGAATGGGGCAATCAGCCCCAGCATTTT. This translates into CSVGEWGNQPQHF.

The chain carries TRBV15 and TRBJ2-3, with D uncertain. Trimming stripped 3 bases from V and 4 bases from J, with 8 bases between. CDR3 length equals 13 residues. Germline lookup yields CDR1 LNHNV and CDR2 YYDKDF (reference sequence). The CDR3 coding sequence is TGTGCCACCAGCAGGCGACCATCAGATACGCAGTATTTT. Amino acids: CATSRRPSDTQYF.

This clone appeared once. The gene calls are TRBV6-1 and TRBJ1-1; D is unresolved. This CDR3 contains 14 residues. Trimming pared 7 bases from V and 1 base from J, leaving 13 bases between. Germline V lookup: CDR1 MNHNS, CDR2 SASEGT. CDR3 protein: CASTRIFSNTEAFF. The CDR3 DNA reads TGTGCCAGCACCCGGATTTTTTCGAACACTGAAGCTTTCTTT.

This chain connects TRBV6-1 to TRBJ2-7; D is unclear. Trimming took 4 bases from V and 5 from J, leaving 18 bases between them. The CDR3 loop spans 15 amino acids. The V gene's germline CDR1 is MNHNS and CDR2 SASEGT. CDR3 in DNA: TGTGCCAGCAGTGGATTTGCAAGTCCCCCCAACGAGCAGTACTTC. This encodes CASSGFASPPNEQYF.

This sequence joins TRBV29-1 and TRBJ2-7, with 7 bases that match TRBD1. This CDR3 has 15 amino acids. The junction had 6 bases not matched to a gene; V was cut back by 1 base and J by 0 bases. CDR1 is SQVTM, CDR2 ANQGSEA, per germline. The CDR3 sequence is CSVEGTTGSSYEQYF. The CDR3 DNA follows: TGCAGCGTTGAAGGTACGACAGGGAGCTCCTACGAGCAGTACTTC.

The V and J genes are TRBV6-6 and TRBJ2-3; TRBD1 matches at 10 bases. The length of the CDR3 is 15 residues. The germline V gene has CDR1 MNHNY and CDR2 SVGAGI (reference sequence). The trim removed 5 bases at V and 5 bases at J, leaving 7 bases unmatched. CDR3 coding DNA: TGTGCCAGCAGTAAGGGACAGGGGTTGGTAGATACGCAGTATTTT. This sequence encodes CASSKGQGLVDTQYF.

This clone occurred a few times. The chain couples TRBV4-1 to TRBJ2-4, with a tentative D call TRBD2 (5 bases). Trimming stripped 8 bases from V and 2 bases from J, with 19 bases between. The CDR3 has 16 amino acids. Germline V gene lookup returns CDR1 MGHRA and CDR2 YSYEKL. The CDR3 loop reads CASAYQEALTKNIQYF. DNA of the CDR3: TGCGCCAGCGCCTACCAGGAGGCCCTAACCAAAAACATTCAGTACTTC.

The rearrangement joins TRBV7-9 to TRBJ2-7; TRBD1 agrees at 7 bases. Trimming cost V 5 bases and J 5 bases; bases outside gene matches: 9. This CDR3 contains 14 residues. Germline CDR1 reads SEHNR; CDR2 reads FQNEAQ (reference sequence). In DNA, the CDR3 is TGTGCCAGCAGCGCCGACAGGGCGAACGACGAGCAGTACTTC. Its translation: CASSADRANDEQYF.

J is TRBJ2-3 and V is TRBV6-1; D gene uncertain. From germline, CDR1 is MNHNS and CDR2 SASEGT. The CDR3 contains 16 residues. V lost 1 base and J 0 bases, leaving 11 bases between the germline ends. CDR3 residues: CASSEVSVSSTDTQYF. CDR3 in DNA: TGTGCCAGCAGTGAAGTATCGGTCTCTAGCACAGATACGCAGTATTTT.

This clone was picked up a small number of times. V and J are TRBV5-4 and TRBJ1-6, with 8 nucleotides matching TRBD1. The germline V gene has CDR1 SGHNT and CDR2 YYREEE (reference sequence). J was trimmed by 7 bases and V by 4 bases; bases with no gene match: 4. The CDR3 extends over 14 amino acids. This chain's CDR3 is CASSSQGANSPLHF. CDR3 DNA: TGTGCCAGCAGCAGTCAGGGGGCGAATTCACCCCTCCACTTT.

This clone was seen once. The chain has TRBV6-1 and TRBJ1-5; D is possibly TRBD1 (6 bases). Germline assignment: CDR1 MNHNS and CDR2 SASEGT. Trimming stripped 6 bases from V and 6 bases from J, with 15 bases between. The CDR3 is 14 amino acids. CDR3 nucleotides: TGTGCCAGCAGGCCGACAGGAGATAGTCAGCCCCAGCATTTT. Encoded protein: CASRPTGDSQPQHF.

Written as DNA, the CDR3 is TGTGCCAGCAGCTTCAGGGTAGATACTGAAGCTTTCTTT. Its translation is CASSFRVDTEAFF. The chain combines TRBV7-8 with TRBJ1-1, with D possibly TRBD1 on 5 matching bases. Trimming cost V 3 bases and J 5 bases, with 10 bases left between them. The CDR3 loop spans 13 amino acids. CDR1 is SGHVS, CDR2 FQNEAQ, per germline.

J is TRBJ1-5 and V is TRBV11-2; tentatively, D is TRBD1 (6 bases). This CDR3 comprises 15 residues. Germline CDR1 and CDR2: SGHAT and FQNNGV. V was clipped by 6 bases and J by 6 bases, with 18 bases between them. The CDR3 bases are TGTGCCAGCAGTCACACCAGGGGAGAAAGTCAGCCCCAGCATTTT. Residues: CASSHTRGESQPQHF. The whole variable domain, remainder taken from reference TRBV11-2 and TRBJ1-5, is EAGVAQSPRYKIIEKRQSVAFWCNPISGHATLYWYQQILGQGPKLLIQFQNNGVVDDSQLPKDRFSAERLKGVDSTLKIQPAKLEDSAVYLCASSHTRGESQPQHFGDGTRLSIL.

The rearrangement joins TRBV12-2 to TRBJ2-4; the table's TRBD2 call for D was not verified on the DNA. TRBV12-2 is a documented pseudogene. CDR3 size: 14 residues. The DNA for the CDR3 is TGTGCAAGTCGCTGGGAGACTAGCGGAAACATTCAGTACTTC. Translation gives CASRWETSGNIQYF.